Below, 22 T cell receptor beta chains from the same sample are listed, as sequenced in a study of T cells in Graves' hyperthyroidism and ophthalmopathy. Amplification of TCR beta CDR3 regions was performed using RNA transcripts as template. The HTBI primer set drove a first-round RT-PCR of the TCR CDR3. TCRdb re-called the multiplex PCR reads with MiXCR, one entry per CDR3 protein. The table includes almost 600,000 distinct CDR3 sequences, 11% to 15% detected once. Specimen: blood. The receptor set was obtained from a woman in her 30s with Graves' hyperthyroidism that later progressed to Graves' ophthalmopathy.

Ten or more counts support this clonotype. The rearrangement joins TRBV9 to TRBJ2-5, with 7 bases that match TRBD1. J lost 2 bases, V lost 4 bases, and 5 bases had no gene match. The CDR3 length is 14 residues. Per the germline V gene, CDR1 is SGDLS and CDR2 is YYNGEE. The CDR3: CASSPPQGQETQYF. The CDR3 DNA reads TGTGCCAGCAGCCCGCCACAGGGGCAAGAGACCCAGTACTTC. The complete variable domain, with remaining parts taken from reference TRBV9 and TRBJ2-5, reads DSGVTQTPKHLITATGQRVTLRCSPRSGDLSVYWYQQSLDQGLQFLIQYYNGEERAKGNILERFSAQQFPDLHSELNLSSLELGDSALYFCASSPPQGQETQYFGPGTRLLVL.

This clonotype showed up just a few times. This CDR3 is CSVDTRTANTEAFF. The CDR3, as DNA: TGCAGCGTTGACACGAGGACAGCGAACACTGAAGCTTTCTTT. This rearrangement joins TRBV29-1 to TRBJ1-1, with a possible D match to TRBD1 (6 bases). This CDR3 contains 14 residues. Germline V lookup: CDR1 SQVTM, CDR2 ANQGSEA. The germline V and J ends were trimmed by 3 bases and 1 base, with 12 bases remaining between them.

This clonotype was seen many times. The chain combines TRBV7-2 with TRBJ2-7, with D possibly TRBD1 on 5 matching bases. CDR1 and CDR2 (germline): SGHTA, FQGNSA. The CDR3 contains 16 residues. Trimming removed 5 bases at V and 7 bases at J, with 24 bases between. CDR3 amino acids: CASSLTTGPPPREQYF. Here the CDR3 DNA reads TGTGCCAGCAGCCTTACTACAGGCCCCCCCCCACGGGAGCAGTACTTC.

This clonotype has at least ten counts. The chain couples TRBV28 to TRBJ2-5, with a weak D call TRBD1 (5 bases). CDR3 length equals 13 residues. In germline, CDR1 is MDHEN, CDR2 SYDVKM. V dropped 5 bases and J dropped 1 base, with 8 bases sitting between them. CDR3 coding DNA: TGTGCCAGCAGTCAGGGTTTCCAAGAGACCCAGTACTTC. As protein: CASSQGFQETQYF.

This clonotype has at least ten counts. J is TRBJ2-7 and V is TRBV28; 7 bases match TRBD1. J lost 1 base, V lost 8 bases, and 11 bases had no gene match. Germline CDR1 MDHEN, CDR2 SYDVKM. The CDR3 has 15 residues. The CDR3 nucleotides read TGTGCCAGCGGCGAAGCCGGGACAGCATCCTACGAGCAGTACTTC. As protein: CASGEAGTASYEQYF.

Worth noting for this clonotype: This may be a read error, as it is one base from a much larger clone. The rearrangement links TRBV11-2 to TRBJ2-6; no definite D call. Germline values: CDR1 SGHAT, CDR2 FQNNGV. The CDR3 spans 12 residues. Trimming cost V 10 bases and J 14 bases, with 18 bases left between them. The CDR3 DNA follows: TGTGCCACCGTTACAAGGAGTTACTTCCTGACTTTC. Protein product: CATVTRSYFLTF.

This chain joins TRBV12-3 or TRBV12-4 and TRBJ2-1, with a weak D call TRBD2 (5 bases). The ends were cut back, 7 bases at V and 6 bases at J, with 19 bases in the middle. The CDR3 runs to 15 residues. The CDR3 loop is CASKGEGKMSNEQFF. In DNA form, the CDR3 reads TGTGCCAGCAAAGGCGAGGGAAAAATGAGCAATGAGCAGTTCTTC.

In this sample, this clonotype turned up a few times. J is TRBJ1-6 and V is TRBV19, with a weak D call TRBD1 (6 bases). Germline V gene lookup returns CDR1 LNHDA and CDR2 SQIVND (reference sequence). The CDR3 extends over 15 amino acids. The V end lost 7 bases, the J end lost 2 bases, and 12 bases lay between the germline ends. As DNA, the CDR3 is TGTGCCAGTACCCCACAGGGAACCTATAATTCACCCCTCCACTTT. This translates into CASTPQGTYNSPLHF.

The chain joins TRBV6-1 to TRBJ2-6; D gene unclear. V lost 8 bases, J lost 1 base, and 6 bases lay in between. The CDR3 contains 13 residues. Germline CDR1 MNHNS, CDR2 SASEGT. The CDR3 protein is CASSTSGANVLTF. CDR3 nucleotide sequence: TGTGCCAGCTCCACATCTGGGGCCAACGTCCTGACTTTC.

This rearrangement joins TRBV3-2 to TRBJ2-3; the table's D gene call, TRBD1, was not cross checked with the DNA. TRBV3-2 is labeled a pseudogene. This CDR3 has 17 residues. CDR3 in amino acids: CASSAPKGHTATDTQYF. The CDR3, as DNA: TGTGCCAGCAGTGCCCCCAAAGGCCACACGGCAACAGATACGCAGTATTTT.

This clonotype was counted ten times or more. The chain carries TRBV25-1 and TRBJ2-3; a weak D match, TRBD1 (6 bases). Trimming cost V 4 bases and J 5 bases, with 13 bases left between them. Germline V gene lookup returns CDR1 MGHDK and CDR2 SYGVNS. The CDR3 consists of 14 residues. CDR3 DNA sequence: TGTGCCAGCAGTGTCGCCACAGGGATAGATACGCAGTATTTT. It encodes CASSVATGIDTQYF.

The sample holds one count of this clonotype. A junction boundary mismatches the germline segment, possibly from a read error. The V gene is TRBV20-1, the J gene TRBJ2-1; 11 nucleotides match TRBD2. The CDR3 extends over 16 amino acids. Germline CDR1 reads DFQATT; CDR2 reads SNEGSKA (reference sequence). The CDR3 loop reads CSASISTSGKYNDQFF. CDR3 bases: TGCAGTGCTAGTATTTCGACTAGCGGGAAGTACAATGACCAGTTCTTC.

This chain links TRBV5-1 with TRBJ1-4; D perhaps matches TRBD1 (5 bases). Germline V gives CDR1 SGHRS, CDR2 YFSETQ. The CDR3 contains 13 residues. Trimming took off 0 bases at V and 8 bases at J, with 8 bases between the two ends. In nucleotides, the CDR3 is TGCGCCAGCAGCTTGGCGGGGGAAGAAAAACTGTTTTTT. Amino acid sequence: CASSLAGEEKLFF.

This clonotype showed up many times. This chain joins TRBV7-9 and TRBJ1-2, with 7 bases matching TRBD1. The CDR3 runs 12 residues. Germline lookup yields CDR1 SEHNR and CDR2 FQNEAQ (reference sequence). V shed 3 bases and J 8 bases; nucleotides not matched to a gene: 3. In nucleotides, the CDR3 is TGTGCCAGCAGCTTCGAAGGGGGCGGCTACACCTTC. Translating it yields CASSFEGGGYTF.

In its sample, this clonotype was seen many times. V is TRBV3-1 and J is TRBJ2-2; no clear D. Germline values: CDR1 LGHDT, CDR2 YNNKEL (reference sequence). The V end lost 1 base, the J end lost 1 base, and 4 bases lay between the germline ends. The CDR3 has 14 amino acids. The CDR3 loop reads CASSQVRNTGELFF. The CDR3 DNA reads TGTGCCAGCAGCCAAGTAAGGAACACCGGGGAGCTGTTTTTT.

This clonotype has a count of ten or more. The CDR3 coding sequence is TGTGCCAGCAGGCAACTAGCGGGACCCTACGAGCAGTACTTC. Its protein product is CASRQLAGPYEQYF. The V and J genes are TRBV2 and TRBJ2-7; 10 bases agree with TRBD2. The CDR3 covers 14 residues. CDR1 is SNHLY, CDR2 FYNNEI, per germline. The V gene end was trimmed by 6 bases and the J gene end by 2 bases; junction bases not matched to a gene: 4.

In this sample, this clonotype turned up many times. The V and J genes are TRBV28 and TRBJ1-1, with a possible D match to TRBD1 (6 bases). The CDR3 is 15 residues long. The V gene's germline CDR1 is MDHEN and CDR2 SYDVKM. V lost 1 base to trimming and J lost 11 bases, with 20 bases between them. CDR3 loop: CASSLSLRGGAWAFF. DNA for the CDR3: TGTGCCAGCAGTTTATCCTTAAGGGGGGGGGCGTGGGCTTTCTTT.

Turning to this clonotype: A much larger clonotype is one base distant, so this may be a read error. The V and J genes are TRBV10-3 and TRBJ1-5; D might be TRBD1 (5 bases). This CDR3 is 15 amino acids long. CDR1 and CDR2 from the germline V gene are ENHRY and SYGVKD. The V end was cut by 5 bases, the J end by 5 bases, with 16 bases between. The CDR3 protein is CAISKDPGGDQPQHF. DNA for the CDR3: TGTGCCATCAGTAAAGACCCCGGGGGGGATCAGCCCCAGCATTTT.

This clonotype was seen ten or more times. V is TRBV7-3 and J is TRBJ2-1, with a possible D match to TRBD1 (5 bases). Germline assignment: CDR1 SGHTA and CDR2 FQGTGA. This CDR3 contains 16 residues. V gave up 5 bases and J gave up 9 bases, with 23 bases separating them. CDR3 bases: TGTGCCAGCAGCGCTAAGACAGCTTACTTTACGAGTGAGCAGTTCTTC. Its translation: CASSAKTAYFTSEQFF.

This clonotype was counted at least ten times. This chain connects TRBV28 to TRBJ2-3; the D is unclear. This CDR3 has 14 amino acids. CDR1 MDHEN and CDR2 SYDVKM come from the germline V gene. V was shortened by 4 bases and J by 0 bases, with 8 bases between the two germline ends. The CDR3 is CASSSLTSTDTQYF. The CDR3 DNA is TGTGCCAGCAGTTCCCTGACTAGCACAGATACGCAGTATTTT.

This clonotype was recorded many times. The V gene is TRBV4-1, the J gene TRBJ2-1, with 7 nucleotides matching TRBD1. Germline-derived CDR1 and CDR2 are MGHRA and YSYEKL. This CDR3 contains 16 residues. V shed 3 bases, J shed 0 bases, and the junction held 5 bases outside the gene matches. The CDR3 spells CASSHGQVFSYNEQFF. CDR3 DNA sequence: TGCGCCAGCAGCCACGGACAGGTTTTCTCCTACAATGAGCAGTTCTTC.

This clonotype has a count of ten or more. The chain is built from TRBV5-6 and TRBJ2-2; tentative D call: TRBD2 (6 bases). The CDR3 length is 16 residues. The germline V gene encodes CDR1 SGHDT and CDR2 YYEEEE. The V gene lost 0 bases and the J gene lost 3 bases, with 12 bases spanning the gap. The CDR3 reads CASSLVGEEDTGELFF. The CDR3 DNA is TGTGCCAGCAGCTTGGTCGGGGAGGAGGACACCGGGGAGCTGTTTTTT. Using reference TRBV5-6 and TRBJ2-2 for the parts outside the CDR3, the full variable domain is DAGVTQSPTHLIKTRGQQVTLRCSPKSGHDTVSWYQQALGQGPQFIFQYYEEEERQRGNFPDRFSGHQFPNYSSELNVNALLLGDSALYLCASSLVGEEDTGELFFGEGSRLTVL.